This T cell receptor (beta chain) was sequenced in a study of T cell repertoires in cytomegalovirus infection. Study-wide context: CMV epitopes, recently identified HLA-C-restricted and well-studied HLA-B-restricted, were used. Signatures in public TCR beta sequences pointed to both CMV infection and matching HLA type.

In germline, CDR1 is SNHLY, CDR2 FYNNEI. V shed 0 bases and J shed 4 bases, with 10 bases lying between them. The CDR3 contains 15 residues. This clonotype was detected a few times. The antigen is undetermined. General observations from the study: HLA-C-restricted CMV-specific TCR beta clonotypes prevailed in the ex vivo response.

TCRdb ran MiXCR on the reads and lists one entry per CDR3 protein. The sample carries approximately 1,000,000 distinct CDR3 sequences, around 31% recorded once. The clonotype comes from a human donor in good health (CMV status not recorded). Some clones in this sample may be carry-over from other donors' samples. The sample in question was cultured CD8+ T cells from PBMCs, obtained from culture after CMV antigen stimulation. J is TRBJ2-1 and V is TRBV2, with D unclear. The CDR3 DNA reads TGTGCCAGCAGTGAAGCGCTCTCAGATTACAATGAGCAGTTCTTC. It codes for CASSEALSDYNEQFF.